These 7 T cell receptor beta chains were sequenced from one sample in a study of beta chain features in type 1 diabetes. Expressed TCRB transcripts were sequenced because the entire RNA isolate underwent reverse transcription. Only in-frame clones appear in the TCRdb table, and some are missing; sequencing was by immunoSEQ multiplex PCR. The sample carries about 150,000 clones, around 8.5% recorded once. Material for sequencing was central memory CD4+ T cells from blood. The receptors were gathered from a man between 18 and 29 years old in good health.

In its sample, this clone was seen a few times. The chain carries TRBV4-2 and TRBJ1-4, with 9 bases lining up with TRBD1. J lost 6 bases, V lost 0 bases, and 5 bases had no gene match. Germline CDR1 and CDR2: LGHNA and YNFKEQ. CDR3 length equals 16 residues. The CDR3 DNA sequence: TGTGCCAGCAGCCAAGATATCGGGACAGGGTATGAAAAACTGTTTTTT. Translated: CASSQDIGTGYEKLFF.

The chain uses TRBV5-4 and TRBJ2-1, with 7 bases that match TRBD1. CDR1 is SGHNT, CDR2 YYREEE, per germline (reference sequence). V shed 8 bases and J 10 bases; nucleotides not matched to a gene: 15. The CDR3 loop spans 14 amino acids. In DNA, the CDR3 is TGTGCCAGTAAAAACAGGGGTGGGATTGGGGAGCAGTTCTTC. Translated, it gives CASKNRGGIGEQFF.

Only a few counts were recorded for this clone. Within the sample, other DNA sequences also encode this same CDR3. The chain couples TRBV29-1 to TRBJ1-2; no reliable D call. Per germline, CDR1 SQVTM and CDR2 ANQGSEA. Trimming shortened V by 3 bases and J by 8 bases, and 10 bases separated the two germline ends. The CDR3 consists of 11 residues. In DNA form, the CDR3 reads TGCAGCGTTGATAGAGTTCGCGGCTACACCTTC. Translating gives CSVDRVRGYTF. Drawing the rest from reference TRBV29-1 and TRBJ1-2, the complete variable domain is SAVISQKPSRDICQRGTSLTIQCQVDSQVTMMFWYRQQPGQSLTLIATANQGSEATYESGFVIDKFPISRPNLTFSTLTVSNMSPEDSSIYLCSVDRVRGYTFGSGTRLTVV.

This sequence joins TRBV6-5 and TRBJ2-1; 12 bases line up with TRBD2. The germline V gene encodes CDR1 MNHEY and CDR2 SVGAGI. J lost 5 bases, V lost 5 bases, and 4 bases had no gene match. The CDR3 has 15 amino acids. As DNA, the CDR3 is TGTGCCAGCAGTCAGCTAGCGGGAGGGGACAATGAGCAGTTCTTC. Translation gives CASSQLAGGDNEQFF.

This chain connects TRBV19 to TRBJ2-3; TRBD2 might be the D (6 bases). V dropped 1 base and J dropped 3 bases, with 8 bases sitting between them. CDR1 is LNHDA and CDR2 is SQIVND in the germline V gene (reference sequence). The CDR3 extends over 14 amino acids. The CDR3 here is CASSIATSTDTQYF. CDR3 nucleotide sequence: TGTGCCAGTAGTATAGCGACTAGTACAGATACGCAGTATTTT.

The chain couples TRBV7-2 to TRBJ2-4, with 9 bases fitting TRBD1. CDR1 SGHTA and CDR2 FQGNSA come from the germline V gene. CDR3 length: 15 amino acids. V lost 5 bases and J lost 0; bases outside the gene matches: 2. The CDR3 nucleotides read TGTGCCAGCAGCCCGACAGGGGGAGCCAAAAACATTCAGTACTTC. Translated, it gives CASSPTGGAKNIQYF.

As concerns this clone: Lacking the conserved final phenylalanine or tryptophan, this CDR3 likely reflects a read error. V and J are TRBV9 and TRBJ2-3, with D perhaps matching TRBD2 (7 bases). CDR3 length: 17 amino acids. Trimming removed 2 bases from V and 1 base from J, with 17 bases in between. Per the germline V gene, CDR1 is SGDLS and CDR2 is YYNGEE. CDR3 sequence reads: CASSVSLGGGGTDTQYL. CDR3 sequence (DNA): TGTGCCAGCAGCGTCTCCCTGGGGGGGGGCGGCACAGATACGCAGTATCTT.